This is a list of T cell receptor beta chains from one sample in a study of CD8 T cells in ankylosing spondylitis. TCRdb used MiXCR to reprocess the 5' RACE reads, holding one entry per CDR3 protein. The table shows some 250,000 distinct CDR3 sequences, with over 8.5% occurring only once. Sequencing input: blood, either unsorted or a sorted T cell fraction (not recorded which). The receptor set was obtained from a male donor with ankylosing spondylitis or in good health (not recorded which). CDR3s include the opening cysteine and the closing phenylalanine or tryptophan. D genes are given only for firm matches. Part of the rows lack a size; the others show once, few, many or a class for expanded clones.

clone_size	v_call	d_call	j_call	cdr3_nt	cdr3_aa
few	TRBV5-5	TRBD2	TRBJ2-6	TGTGCCAGCAGTCGGGAGGTTCCCGGGGCCAACGTCCTGACTTTC	CASSREVPGANVLTF
many	TRBV25-1	NA	TRBJ1-2	TGTGCCAGCAGTGATAGTGGCAGGGAGTTGCTCCTGGGTGGCTACACCTTC	CASSDSGRELLLGGYTF
many	TRBV6-5	NA	TRBJ2-1	TGTGCCAGCAGTTACCTCCGGGACAATGAGCAGTTCTTC	CASSYLRDNEQFF
few	TRBV3-1	TRBD1	TRBJ1-1	TGTGCCAGCAGCCAACGGACAGGGGCCACTGAAGCTTTCTTT	CASSQRTGATEAFF
many	TRBV20-1	NA	TRBJ1-2	TGCAGTGCAAGCACCTCTAACTATGGCTACACCTTC	CSASTSNYGYTF
many	TRBV27	NA	TRBJ1-2	TGTGCCAGCAGTTTATCGAAGGCGTGGGGAGAACTTCGGGGCTACACCTTC	CASSLSKAWGELRGYTF
few	TRBV5-1	NA	TRBJ2-2	TGCGCCAGCAGCTTGGCCTGGGAAACCGGGGAGCTGTTTTTT	CASSLAWETGELFF
few	TRBV18	TRBD2	TRBJ2-5	TGTGCCAGCTCACGGACTAGCGGGGGACACCCGGGAGAGACCCAGTACTTC	CASSRTSGGHPGETQYF
NA	TRBV7-9	NA	TRBJ2-1	TGTGCCAGCAGCTTAGAATTAGGGGCGGTGAGTAATGAGCAGTTCTTC	CASSLELGAVSNEQFF
few	TRBV3-1	NA	TRBJ1-4	TGTGCCAGCAGCCAAGCTCCGCCCGCCGACGAAAAACTGTTTTTT	CASSQAPPADEKLFF
many	TRBV12-3/TRBV12-4	TRBD1	TRBJ2-1	TGTGCCAGCAGAAAAACAGGGGGCCCCTCCTACAATGAGCAGTTCTTC	CASRKTGGPSYNEQFF
many	TRBV6-5	TRBD1	TRBJ2-7	TGTGCCAGCAGTTACTTCGGGACAGGCTTCGAGCAGTACTTC	CASSYFGTGFEQYF
few	TRBV6-5	NA	TRBJ2-5	TGTGCCAGCAGTTACTCCGCGGACGGAAAGGACCCCGGATGGACCCAGTACTTC	CASSYSADGKDPGWTQYF
few	TRBV3-1	TRBD1	TRBJ2-3	TGTGCCAGCAGCCAAAAGTTTCCGGGACAGGGGGCGGATACGCAGTATTTT	CASSQKFPGQGADTQYF
NA	TRBV20-1	NA	TRBJ2-7	TGCAGTGCTAGAGATCTTAGGGGGGGAGGAGGATGGTACGAGCAGTACTTC	CSARDLRGGGGWYEQYF
many	TRBV20-1	NA	TRBJ2-1	TGCAGTGCTAGACCTCAGCAGTCTGGTTTGGATGAGCAGTTCTTC	CSARPQQSGLDEQFF
many	TRBV20-1	TRBD2	TRBJ2-7	TGCAGTGCTAGAGCAGGGCTAGCGGGAGTTTTTGAGCAGTACTTC	CSARAGLAGVFEQYF
many	TRBV20-1	TRBD1	TRBJ1-5	TGCAGTGCTAGGAAGGGGGCGCGCGGCAATCAGCCCCAGCATTTT	CSARKGARGNQPQHF
many	TRBV6-1	NA	TRBJ2-1	TGTGCCAGCATTGACACCTCCGGGACTAATGAGCAGTTCTTC	CASIDTSGTNEQFF
many	TRBV5-1	TRBD2	TRBJ2-1	TGCGCCAGCAACCCATCCAGCGGGGGGTTATACAATGAGCAGTTCTTC	CASNPSSGGLYNEQFF
many	TRBV24-1	TRBD1	TRBJ2-2	TGTGCCACCAGTGACCCGGACAGGGGGAACACCGGGGAGCTGTTTTTT	CATSDPDRGNTGELFF
once	TRBV2	TRBD2	TRBJ2-7	TGTGCCAGCAGTGGGACTAGCGGGGTGATCGAGCAGTACTTC	CASSGTSGVIEQYF
many	TRBV5-1	TRBD2	TRBJ2-1	TGCGCCAGCAGCTTCCAAACTAGCGGGGGCTACAATGAGCAGTTCTTC	CASSFQTSGGYNEQFF
many	TRBV4-1	NA	TRBJ1-3	TGCGCCAGCAGCCCAGGACTGACCGCTGGAAACACCATATATTTT	CASSPGLTAGNTIYF
many	TRBV6-1	NA	TRBJ2-1	TGTGCCAGCAGTCAGGATCGCGGGGTACCGTGGAATGAGCAGTTCTTC	CASSQDRGVPWNEQFF
NA	TRBV20-1	TRBD1	TRBJ1-2	TGCAGTGCTCCGTATATCCCGGGACAGGGGCGATCTCGTGGCTACACCTTC	CSAPYIPGQGRSRGYTF
NA	TRBV14	NA	TRBJ2-1	TGTGCCAGCAGCCAGACGATTGTCAATGAGCAGTTCTTC	CASSQTIVNEQFF
few	TRBV3-1	TRBD2	TRBJ2-7	TGTGCCAGCAGCCAAACCCAAGCGGGGGGTTCCTACGAGCAGTACTTC	CASSQTQAGGSYEQYF
many	TRBV27	TRBD2	TRBJ2-2	TGTGCCAGCAGTTTTAGCGGGGGGTTAGCCGGGGAGCTGTTTTTT	CASSFSGGLAGELFF
few	TRBV24-1	NA	TRBJ1-1	TGTGCCACCCGGAGGGGCCCCGGGACTGAAGCTTTCTTT	CATRRGPGTEAFF
many	TRBV28	NA	TRBJ2-6	TGTGCCAGCAGCTCGTCATACGGGGCCAACGTCCTGACTTTC	CASSSSYGANVLTF
many	TRBV5-1	NA	TRBJ2-3	TGCGCCAGCAGCTTGGAAGGAGTGGCGGCAGATACGCAGTATTTT	CASSLEGVAADTQYF
many	TRBV24-1	TRBD1	TRBJ2-2	TGTGCCACCAGGGGAGCGACAGGGACCGGGGAGCTGTTTTTT	CATRGATGTGELFF
many	TRBV12-3/TRBV12-4	TRBD1	TRBJ2-5	TGTGCCAGCAGTGTCCGACAGGGTATAGGAGAGACCCAGTACTTC	CASSVRQGIGETQYF
few	TRBV7-2	NA	TRBJ2-5	TGTGCCATCCTCCAGCGCAGGACTAACCAAGAGACCCAGTACTTC	CAILQRRTNQETQYF
many	TRBV15	NA	TRBJ2-6	TGTGCCACCAGCACCCCCGGGGGCTCTGGGGCCAACGTCCTGACTTTC	CATSTPGGSGANVLTF
NA	TRBV29-1	NA	TRBJ2-1	TGCAGCGCACTGAACGCCCCCAATGAGCAGTTCTTC	CSALNAPNEQFF
NA	TRBV7-2	NA	TRBJ2-2	TGTGCCAGCAGCTCTCGGCGAGGAGGCACCGGGGAGCTGTTTTTT	CASSSRRGGTGELFF
many	TRBV5-1	NA	TRBJ2-7	TGCGCCAGCAGCTCTCCGATGTCCATATCTGACCCGAGGAGCTCCTACGAGCAGTACTTC	CASSSPMSISDPRSSYEQYF
many	TRBV29-1	TRBD2	TRBJ2-5	TGCAGCGTCGTCGGGATAGCGGGAGCAGAGACCCAGTACTTC	CSVVGIAGAETQYF
few	TRBV6-7	TRBD1	TRBJ1-5	TGTGCCAGCAGTTACCTCCCGGACAGGGGGAGCAATCAGCCCCAGCATTTT	CASSYLPDRGSNQPQHF
many	TRBV3-1	TRBD1	TRBJ1-2	TGTGCCAGCAGCCAGATCCGGGACAGGGTAGGACTTGGTGGCTACACCTTC	CASSQIRDRVGLGGYTF
many	TRBV12-3/TRBV12-4	TRBD1	TRBJ2-1	TGTGCCAGCAGTTTTCGACAGGGGGCGGGCTACAATGAGCAGTTCTTC	CASSFRQGAGYNEQFF
many	TRBV7-3	TRBD1	TRBJ1-2	TGTGCCAGCAGCTCAGGGGCAGGGGGCGGCTACACCTTC	CASSSGAGGGYTF
many	TRBV12-3/TRBV12-4	NA	TRBJ2-5	TGTGCCAGCAACCCTAATGGCCAACTACAAGAGACCCAGTACTTC	CASNPNGQLQETQYF
few	TRBV14	NA	TRBJ2-1	TGTGCCAGCAGCCAAGGGGGACTTTACAATGAGCAGTTCTTC	CASSQGGLYNEQFF
many	TRBV4-1	NA	TRBJ1-4	TGCGCCAGCAGCCAACCGACAGGCCGTAATGAAAAACTGTTTTTT	CASSQPTGRNEKLFF
many	TRBV6-4	NA	TRBJ2-3	TGTGCCAGCAGTGAGGAGGGAAGCACAGATACGCAGTATTTT	CASSEEGSTDTQYF
many	TRBV6-4	TRBD2	TRBJ2-1	TGTGCCAGCAGTCCCCGGCTAGCGGGCGACAATGAGCAGTTCTTC	CASSPRLAGDNEQFF
many	TRBV7-8	NA	TRBJ1-2	TGTGCCAGCAGCTTAGGATTAAACAGCCACTATGGCTACACCTTC	CASSLGLNSHYGYTF
NA	TRBV7-2	NA	TRBJ1-5	TGTGCCAGCAGCTTAGCGTTCGCGGGGACTCAGCCCCAGCATTTT	CASSLAFAGTQPQHF
many	TRBV5-1	TRBD1	TRBJ2-1	TGCGCCAGCAGCTGGACCTCGACCAGGACAGGGTCGGGTGAGCAGTTCTTC	CASSWTSTRTGSGEQFF
many	TRBV25-1	NA	TRBJ2-7	TGTGCCAGCAGTGAAGACGGCTCCTACGAGCAGTACTTC	CASSEDGSYEQYF
many	TRBV5-1	NA	TRBJ2-1	TGCGCCAGCAGTAGATTGAGGTACAATGAGCAGTTCTTC	CASSRLRYNEQFF
few	TRBV12-3/TRBV12-4	NA	TRBJ2-1	TGTGCCAGCAGTTTAGTAGGCGGGGACAATGAGCAGTTCTTC	CASSLVGGDNEQFF
many	TRBV20-1	NA	TRBJ2-1	TGCAGTGCCCGGTGGGTCCCCCAGGCGGGCAATGAGCAGTTCTTC	CSARWVPQAGNEQFF
many	TRBV20-1	NA	TRBJ1-2	TGCAGTGCCCCAACGGGCAGGGCCGACTATGGCTACACCTTC	CSAPTGRADYGYTF
many	TRBV20-1	NA	TRBJ1-5	TGCAGTGCTAGGGACAGAACCTATCAGCCCCAGCATTTT	CSARDRTYQPQHF
many	TRBV5-1	NA	TRBJ2-2	TGCGCCAGCTGTTCCGGCTCGGGTGTGACCGGGGAGCTGTTTTTT	CASCSGSGVTGELFF